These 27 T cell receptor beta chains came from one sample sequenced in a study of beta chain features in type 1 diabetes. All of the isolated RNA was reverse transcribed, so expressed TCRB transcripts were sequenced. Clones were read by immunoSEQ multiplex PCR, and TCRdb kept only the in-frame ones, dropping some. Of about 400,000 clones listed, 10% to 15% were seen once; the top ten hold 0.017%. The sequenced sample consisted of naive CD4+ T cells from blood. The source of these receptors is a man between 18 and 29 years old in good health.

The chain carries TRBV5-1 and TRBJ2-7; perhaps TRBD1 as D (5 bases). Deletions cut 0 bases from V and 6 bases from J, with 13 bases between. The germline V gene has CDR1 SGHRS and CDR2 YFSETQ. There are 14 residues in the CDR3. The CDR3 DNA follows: TGCGCCAGCAGCTTGGGGACACCTCCCTTCGAGCAGTACTTC. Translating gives CASSLGTPPFEQYF.

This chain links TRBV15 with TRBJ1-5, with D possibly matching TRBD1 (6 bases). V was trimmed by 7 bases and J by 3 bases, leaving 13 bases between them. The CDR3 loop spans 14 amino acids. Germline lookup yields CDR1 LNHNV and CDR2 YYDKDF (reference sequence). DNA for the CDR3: TGTGCCACCACAGGGGACCGAGCCAATCAGCCCCAGCATTTT. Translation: CATTGDRANQPQHF. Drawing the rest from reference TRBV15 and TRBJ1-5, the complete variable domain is DAMVIQNPRYQVTQFGKPVTLSCSQTLNHNVMYWYQQKSSQAPKLLFHYYDKDFNNEADTPDNFQSRRPNTSFCFLDIRSPGLGDTAMYLCATTGDRANQPQHFGDGTRLSIL.

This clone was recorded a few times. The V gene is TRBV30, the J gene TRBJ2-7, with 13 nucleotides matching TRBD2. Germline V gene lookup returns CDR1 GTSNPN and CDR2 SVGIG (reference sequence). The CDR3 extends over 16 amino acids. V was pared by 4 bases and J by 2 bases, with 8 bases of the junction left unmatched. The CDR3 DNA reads TGTGCCTGGAACCGGATTGGGACTAGCGGGACCTACGAGCAGTACTTC. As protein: CAWNRIGTSGTYEQYF.

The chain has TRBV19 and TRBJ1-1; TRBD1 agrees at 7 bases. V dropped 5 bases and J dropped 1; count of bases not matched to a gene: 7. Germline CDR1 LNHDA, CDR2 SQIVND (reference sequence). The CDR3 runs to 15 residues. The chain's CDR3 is CASSPRQGWNTEAFF. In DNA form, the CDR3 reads TGTGCCAGTAGTCCCCGACAGGGTTGGAACACTGAAGCTTTCTTT.

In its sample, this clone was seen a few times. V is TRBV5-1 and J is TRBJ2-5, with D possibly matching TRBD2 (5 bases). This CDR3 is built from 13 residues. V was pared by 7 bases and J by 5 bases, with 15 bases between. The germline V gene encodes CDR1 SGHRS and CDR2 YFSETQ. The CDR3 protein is CASREGHGETQYF. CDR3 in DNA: TGCGCCAGCCGGGAAGGGCACGGGGAGACCCAGTACTTC.

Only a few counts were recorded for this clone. CDR3: CASSVQNSNQPQHF. The CDR3 coding sequence is TGTGCCAGCAGCGTACAGAATAGCAATCAGCCCCAGCATTTT. This sequence joins TRBV5-6 and TRBJ1-5; D not resolved. The CDR3 totals 14 residues. Looked up from germline, CDR1 is SGHDT and CDR2 is YYEEEE. Between the trimmed V and J ends, which lost 4 bases and 0 bases, there was a span of 8 bases.

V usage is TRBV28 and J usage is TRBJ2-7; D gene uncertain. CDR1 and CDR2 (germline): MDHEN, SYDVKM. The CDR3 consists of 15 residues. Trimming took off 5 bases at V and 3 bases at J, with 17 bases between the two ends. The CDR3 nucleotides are TGTGCCAGCAGTCCAGCCAGCGTGCGCAACTACGAGCAGTACTTC. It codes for CASSPASVRNYEQYF.

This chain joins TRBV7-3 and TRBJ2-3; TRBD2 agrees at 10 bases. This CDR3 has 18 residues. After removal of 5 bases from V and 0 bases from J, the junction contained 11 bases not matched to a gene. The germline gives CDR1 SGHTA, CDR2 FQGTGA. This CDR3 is CASSPRGLAVTSTDTQYF. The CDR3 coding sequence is TGTGCCAGCAGCCCCCGCGGACTAGCGGTGACTAGCACAGATACGCAGTATTTT.

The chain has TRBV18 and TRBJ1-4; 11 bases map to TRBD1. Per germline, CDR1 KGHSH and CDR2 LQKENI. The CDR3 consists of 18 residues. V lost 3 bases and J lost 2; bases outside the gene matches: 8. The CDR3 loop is CASSPPDRGQSTNEKLFF. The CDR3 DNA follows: TGTGCCAGCTCACCTCCGGACAGGGGGCAGAGCACTAATGAAAAACTGTTTTTT.

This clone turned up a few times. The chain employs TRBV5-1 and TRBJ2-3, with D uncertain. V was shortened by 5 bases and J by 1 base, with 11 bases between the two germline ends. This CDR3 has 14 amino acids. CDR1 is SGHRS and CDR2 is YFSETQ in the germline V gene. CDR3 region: CASRTAEGTDTQYF. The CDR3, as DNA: TGCGCCAGCAGGACCGCGGAAGGCACAGATACGCAGTATTTT. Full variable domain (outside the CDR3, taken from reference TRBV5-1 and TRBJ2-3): KAGVTQTPRYLIKTRGQQVTLSCSPISGHRSVSWYQQTPGQGLQFLFEYFSETQRNKGNFPGRFSGRQFSNSRSEMNVSTLELGDSALYLCASRTAEGTDTQYFGPGTRLTVL.

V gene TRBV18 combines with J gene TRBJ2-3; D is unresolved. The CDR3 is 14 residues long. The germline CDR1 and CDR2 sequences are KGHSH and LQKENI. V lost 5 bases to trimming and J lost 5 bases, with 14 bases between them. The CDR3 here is CASSTSAVGDTQYF. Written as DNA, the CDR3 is TGTGCCAGCTCAACTTCCGCGGTCGGAGATACGCAGTATTTT. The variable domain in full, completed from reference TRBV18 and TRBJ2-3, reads NAGVMQNPRHLVRRRGQEARLRCSPMKGHSHVYWYRQLPEEGLKFMVYLQKENIIDESGMPKERFSAEFPKEGPSILRIQQVVRGDSAAYFCASSTSAVGDTQYFGPGTRLTVL.

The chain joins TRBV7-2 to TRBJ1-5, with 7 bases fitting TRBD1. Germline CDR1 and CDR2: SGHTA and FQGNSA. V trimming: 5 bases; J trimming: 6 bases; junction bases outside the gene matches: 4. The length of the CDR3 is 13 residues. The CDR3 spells CASSRQGGQPQHF. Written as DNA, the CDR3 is TGTGCCAGCAGCCGACAGGGAGGTCAGCCCCAGCATTTT.

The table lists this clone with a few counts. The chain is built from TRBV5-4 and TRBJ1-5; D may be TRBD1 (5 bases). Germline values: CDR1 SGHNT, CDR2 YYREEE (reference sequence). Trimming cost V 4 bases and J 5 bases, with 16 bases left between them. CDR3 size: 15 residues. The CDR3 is CASSPAPGNHQPQHF. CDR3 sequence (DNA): TGTGCCAGCAGCCCGGCCCCAGGGAATCATCAGCCCCAGCATTTT.

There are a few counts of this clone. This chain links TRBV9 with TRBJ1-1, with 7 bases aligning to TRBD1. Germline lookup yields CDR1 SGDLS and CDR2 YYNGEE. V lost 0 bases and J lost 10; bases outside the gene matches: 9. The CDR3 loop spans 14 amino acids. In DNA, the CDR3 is TGTGCCAGCAGCGTAGAATACGGACAGGAAGGAGCTTTCTTT. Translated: CASSVEYGQEGAFF.

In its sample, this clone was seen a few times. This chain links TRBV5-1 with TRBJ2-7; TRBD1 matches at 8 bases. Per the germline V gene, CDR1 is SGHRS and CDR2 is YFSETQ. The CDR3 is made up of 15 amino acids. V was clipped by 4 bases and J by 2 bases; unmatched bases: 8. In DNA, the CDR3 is TGCGCCAGCAGCCCGAGGACAGGGTTTACCTACGAGCAGTACTTC. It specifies CASSPRTGFTYEQYF. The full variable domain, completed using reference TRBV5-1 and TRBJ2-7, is KAGVTQTPRYLIKTRGQQVTLSCSPISGHRSVSWYQQTPGQGLQFLFEYFSETQRNKGNFPGRFSGRQFSNSRSEMNVSTLELGDSALYLCASSPRTGFTYEQYFGPGTRLTVT.

The CDR3: CASSAYGQGAFEKLFF. The CDR3 DNA reads TGTGCCAGCAGCGCGTACGGACAGGGGGCCTTTGAAAAACTGTTTTTT. The rearrangement uses TRBV9 and TRBJ1-4; 11 bases fit TRBD1. Germline V gene data show CDR1 as SGDLS and CDR2 as YYNGEE. The CDR3 contains 16 residues. V lost 3 bases, J lost 7 bases, and 8 bases stayed unmatched.

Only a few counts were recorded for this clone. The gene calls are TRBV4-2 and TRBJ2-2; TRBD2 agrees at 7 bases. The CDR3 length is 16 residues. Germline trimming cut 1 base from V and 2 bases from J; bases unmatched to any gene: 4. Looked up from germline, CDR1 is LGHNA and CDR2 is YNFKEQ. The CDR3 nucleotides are TGTGCCAGCAGCCAAGCGGGCGGGAGAAACACCGGGGAGCTGTTTTTT. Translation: CASSQAGGRNTGELFF.

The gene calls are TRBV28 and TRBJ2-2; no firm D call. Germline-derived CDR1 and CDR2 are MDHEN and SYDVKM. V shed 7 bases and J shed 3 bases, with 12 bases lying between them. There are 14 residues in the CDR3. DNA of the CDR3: TGTGCCAGCAACCGGGTGAGAGACACCGGGGAGCTGTTTTTT. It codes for CASNRVRDTGELFF.

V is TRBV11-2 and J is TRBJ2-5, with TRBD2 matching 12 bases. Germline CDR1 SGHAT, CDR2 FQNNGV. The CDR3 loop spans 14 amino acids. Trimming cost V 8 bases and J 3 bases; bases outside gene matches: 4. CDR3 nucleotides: TGTGCCAGCTCCCGGACTAGCGGGAAAGAGACCCAGTACTTC. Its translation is CASSRTSGKETQYF.

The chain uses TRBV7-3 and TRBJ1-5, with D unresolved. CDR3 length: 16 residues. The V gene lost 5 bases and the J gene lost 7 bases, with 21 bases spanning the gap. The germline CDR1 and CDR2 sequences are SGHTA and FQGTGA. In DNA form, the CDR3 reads TGTGCCAGCAGCCCTACGGATCCGGCAGGCGGGCAGCCCCAGCATTTT. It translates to CASSPTDPAGGQPQHF.

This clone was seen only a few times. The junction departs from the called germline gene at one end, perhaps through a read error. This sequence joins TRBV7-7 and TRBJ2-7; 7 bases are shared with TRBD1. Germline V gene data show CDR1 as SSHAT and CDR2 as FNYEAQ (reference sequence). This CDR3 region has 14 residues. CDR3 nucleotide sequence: TGTGCTAGCAGCCCGTCACCACAGGGGAACGAGCAGTACTTC. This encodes CASSPSPQGNEQYF.

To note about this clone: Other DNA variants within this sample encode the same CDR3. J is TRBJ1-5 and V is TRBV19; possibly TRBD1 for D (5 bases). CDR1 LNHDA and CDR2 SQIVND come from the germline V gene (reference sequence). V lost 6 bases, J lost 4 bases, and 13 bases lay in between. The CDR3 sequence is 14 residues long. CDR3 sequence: CASSLTGGNQPQHF. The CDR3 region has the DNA TGTGCCAGTAGCCTAACGGGGGGGAATCAGCCCCAGCATTTT.

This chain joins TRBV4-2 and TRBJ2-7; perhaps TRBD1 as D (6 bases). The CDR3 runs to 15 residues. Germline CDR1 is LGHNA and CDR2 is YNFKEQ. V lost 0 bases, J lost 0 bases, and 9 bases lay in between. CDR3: CASSQEDRSSYEQYF. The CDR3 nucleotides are TGTGCCAGCAGCCAAGAAGACAGGAGCTCCTACGAGCAGTACTTC.

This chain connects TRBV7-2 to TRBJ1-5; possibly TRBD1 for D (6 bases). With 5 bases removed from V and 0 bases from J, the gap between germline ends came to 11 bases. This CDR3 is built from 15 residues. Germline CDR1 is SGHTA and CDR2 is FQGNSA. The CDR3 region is CASSIQGYSNQPQHF. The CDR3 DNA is TGTGCCAGCAGCATTCAGGGGTATAGCAATCAGCCCCAGCATTTT.

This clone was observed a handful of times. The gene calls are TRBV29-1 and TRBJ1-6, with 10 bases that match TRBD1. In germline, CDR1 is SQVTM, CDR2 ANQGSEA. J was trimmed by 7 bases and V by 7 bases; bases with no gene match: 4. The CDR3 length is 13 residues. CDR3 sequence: CSALTGGNSPLHF. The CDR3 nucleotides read TGCAGCGCATTGACAGGGGGCAATTCACCCCTCCACTTT.

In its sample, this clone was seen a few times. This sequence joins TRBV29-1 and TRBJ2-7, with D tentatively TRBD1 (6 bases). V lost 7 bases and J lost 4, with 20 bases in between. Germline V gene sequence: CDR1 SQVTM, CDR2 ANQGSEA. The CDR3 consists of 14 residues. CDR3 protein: CSGGEGNRAYEQYF. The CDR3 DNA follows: TGCAGCGGTGGCGAGGGGAACAGGGCTTACGAGCAGTACTTC.

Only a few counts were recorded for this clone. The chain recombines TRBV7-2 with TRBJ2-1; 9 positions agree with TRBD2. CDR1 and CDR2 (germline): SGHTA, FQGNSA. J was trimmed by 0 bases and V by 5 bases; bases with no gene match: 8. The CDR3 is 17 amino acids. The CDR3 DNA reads TGTGCCAGCAGCAAGCTAGCGGGGACGAGCTCCTACAATGAGCAGTTCTTC. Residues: CASSKLAGTSSYNEQFF.